The 32 T cell receptor beta chains reported below all come from one sample, sequenced in a study of blood T cell dynamics during melanoma immunotherapy. Sequenced by immunoSEQ multiplex PCR; TCRdb stores in-frame clones only, minus some. The sample holds 4,000 to 5,000 clones, roughly 90% seen once. Documented time point: week 3, after first cycle of checkpoint inhibitor. The specimen was blood, collected from a patient treated with checkpoint blockade. The source is a human donor with melanoma.

V gene TRBV4-3 combines with J gene TRBJ2-1; 8 bases agree with TRBD2. Germline loops: CDR1 LGHNA, CDR2 YSLEER. V lost 6 bases, J lost 9 bases, and 16 bases stayed unmatched. This CDR3 spans 16 amino acids. The chain's CDR3 is CASSPGVIAGRTEQFF. The CDR3 bases are TGCGCCAGCAGTCCCGGGGTAATAGCGGGAAGGACTGAGCAGTTCTTC.

This sequence joins TRBV11-3 and TRBJ2-7; possibly TRBD1 for D (5 bases). In germline, CDR1 is SGHNT, CDR2 YENEEA. Trimming took 6 bases from V and 5 from J, leaving 14 bases between them. CDR3 length equals 13 residues. The CDR3 loop is CASSNSRVNEQYF. CDR3 DNA: TGTGCCAGCAGTAATTCCAGGGTGAACGAGCAGTACTTC. Supplemented by reference TRBV11-3 and TRBJ2-7, the full variable domain reads EAGVVQSPRYKIIEKKQPVAFWCNPISGHNTLYWYLQNLGQGPELLIRYENEEAVDDSQLPKDRFSAERLKGVDSTLKIQPAELGDSAVYLCASSNSRVNEQYFGPGTRLTVT.

The chain combines TRBV7-2 with TRBJ2-6; D ambiguous. CDR3 length: 14 amino acids. Germline CDR1 is SGHTA and CDR2 is FQGNSA. Trimming took 1 base from V and 0 from J, leaving 1 base between them. In DNA form, the CDR3 reads TGTGCCAGCAGCTTAGACTCTGGGGCCAACGTCCTGACTTTC. Translation gives CASSLDSGANVLTF.

The rearrangement links TRBV30 to TRBJ2-2; TRBD2 agrees at 15 bases. The CDR3 contains 16 residues. The germline V gene has CDR1 GTSNPN and CDR2 SVGIG (reference sequence). The trim removed 5 bases at V and 8 bases at J, leaving 9 bases unmatched. The CDR3 loop is CAWGGLAGGPVGELFF. In nucleotides, the CDR3 is TGTGCCTGGGGGGGACTAGCGGGAGGCCCTGTGGGGGAGCTGTTTTTT.

The V gene is TRBV5-6, the J gene TRBJ2-3, with D possibly matching TRBD1 (5 bases). V was trimmed by 4 bases and J by 8 bases, leaving 20 bases between them. The CDR3 length is 15 residues. The germline CDR1 and CDR2 sequences are SGHDT and YYEEEE. CDR3 sequence (DNA): TGTGCCAGCAGCCTCCTCGGGCAGGGTCAAGGTACGCAGTATTTT. Translation gives CASSLLGQGQGTQYF.

The chain carries TRBV9 and TRBJ2-1; possibly TRBD1 or TRBD2 for D (5 bases each). V was cut by 4 bases and J by 5 bases, with 16 bases left in between. The CDR3 totals 15 residues. The germline V gene has CDR1 SGDLS and CDR2 YYNGEE. The CDR3 protein is CASSPRGTLDNEQFF. As DNA, the CDR3 is TGTGCCAGCAGCCCCCGGGGCACCCTGGACAATGAGCAGTTCTTC.

This chain links TRBV20-1 with TRBJ2-5; no clear D gene. Germline V lookup: CDR1 DFQATT, CDR2 SNEGSKA (reference sequence). V was shortened by 3 bases and J by 4 bases, with 6 bases between the two germline ends. The CDR3 covers 11 residues. The CDR3 protein is CSARGRETQYF. As DNA, the CDR3 is TGCAGTGCTAGGGGTCGAGAGACCCAGTACTTC.

With respect to this clone: A junction end diverges from the germline sequence, so it may reflect a read error. The CDR3 coding sequence is TGCGCCAGCAGCTTAGACTCCAACAATGAGCAGTTCTTC. Amino acid sequence: CASSLDSNNEQFF. The chain carries TRBV5-1 and TRBJ2-1; no definite D call. Germline CDR1 SGHRS, CDR2 YFSETQ. CDR3 size: 13 residues.

The chain carries TRBV6-6 and TRBJ1-5; 7 nucleotides match TRBD1. V lost 7 bases, J lost 6 bases, and 9 bases stayed unmatched. The length of the CDR3 is 14 residues. The germline V gene encodes CDR1 MNHNY and CDR2 SVGAGI (reference sequence). The CDR3 nucleotides are TGTGCCAGCACACGACGACAGGGCCGTCAGCCCCAGCATTTT. This codes for CASTRRQGRQPQHF.

The chain combines TRBV4-3 with TRBJ2-3; unclear D gene. Germline V gene sequence: CDR1 LGHNA, CDR2 YSLEER. Trimming pared 3 bases from V and 2 bases from J, leaving 12 bases between. The CDR3 is 15 residues long. The CDR3 sequence: CASSHGVRDTDTQYF. CDR3 DNA sequence: TGCGCCAGCAGCCATGGAGTCAGAGACACAGATACGCAGTATTTT.

The chain recombines TRBV27 with TRBJ1-3; D is perhaps TRBD1 (5 bases). CDR3 length: 14 amino acids. V dropped 3 bases and J dropped 4 bases, with 10 bases sitting between them. Germline CDR1 MNHEY, CDR2 SMNVEV (reference sequence). The CDR3 DNA follows: TGTGCCAGCAGTTTGGGCAGGGTGGGAAACACCATATATTTT. Amino acid sequence: CASSLGRVGNTIYF.

V is TRBV6-4 and J is TRBJ1-4; the D gene is possibly TRBD1 (6 bases). The CDR3 contains 15 residues. Trimming shortened V by 0 bases and J by 7 bases, and 12 bases separated the two germline ends. CDR1 is MRHNA and CDR2 is SNTAGT in the germline V gene. The CDR3 sequence: CASSDSQQGSEKLFF. The DNA for the CDR3 is TGTGCCAGCAGTGACTCCCAACAGGGTTCTGAAAAACTGTTTTTT.

The chain uses TRBV4-2 and TRBJ2-7, with a weak D call TRBD2 (6 bases). Deletions cut 4 bases from V and 2 bases from J, with 12 bases between. The CDR3 has 14 residues. Looked up from germline, CDR1 is LGHNA and CDR2 is YNFKEQ. CDR3 nucleotide sequence: TGTGCCAGCAGCCTCGCGGGGAAGACCTACGAGCAGTACTTC. This gives the protein CASSLAGKTYEQYF.

The V and J genes are TRBV12-5 and TRBJ2-3, with 9 nucleotides matching TRBD2. Germline-derived CDR1 and CDR2 are LGHNT and FRNRAP. CDR3 length: 15 amino acids. The V segment lost 4 bases and the J segment 1 base; nucleotides outside the gene matches: 3. The CDR3 sequence is CASGSRTSGTDTQYF. The CDR3 coding sequence is TGTGCTAGTGGTTCCCGGACTAGCGGCACAGATACGCAGTATTTT.

The chain couples TRBV25-1 to TRBJ2-1, with TRBD1 identical over 10 bases. The CDR3 covers 15 residues. Germline CDR1 and CDR2: MGHDK and SYGVNS. V was clipped by 3 bases and J by 8 bases; unmatched bases: 7. The CDR3 reads CASSDPGQGLYEQFF. In nucleotides, the CDR3 is TGTGCCAGCAGTGATCCGGGACAGGGGTTGTATGAGCAGTTCTTC.

This clone was seen once. The CDR3 DNA sequence: TGTGCCAGCACCAAAGGGGGATCTGGAAACACCATATATTTT. It specifies CASTKGGSGNTIYF. This rearrangement joins TRBV6-6 to TRBJ1-3; possible D gene TRBD1, 6 bases. Trimming cost V 7 bases and J 1 base, with 11 bases left between them. Germline V CDR1 and CDR2: MNHNY, SVGAGI (reference sequence). This CDR3 region has 14 residues.

The rearrangement links TRBV7-9 to TRBJ2-3; D may be TRBD1 (5 bases). CDR3 size: 15 residues. The V end lost 0 bases, the J end lost 4 bases, and 11 bases lay between the germline ends. The germline CDR1 and CDR2 sequences are SEHNR and FQNEAQ (reference sequence). The CDR3 sequence: CASSLAQSGSDTQYF. CDR3 bases: TGTGCCAGCAGCTTAGCGCAGTCAGGGTCAGATACGCAGTATTTT.

This clone was detected once. J is TRBJ2-3 and V is TRBV27, with D possibly being TRBD2 (6 bases). V was pared by 3 bases and J by 6 bases, with 10 bases between. The CDR3 extends over 13 amino acids. Germline lookup yields CDR1 MNHEY and CDR2 SMNVEV (reference sequence). The CDR3 DNA reads TGTGCCAGCAGTTTTGGCGGGGAGGATACGCAGTATTTT. This translates into CASSFGGEDTQYF.

The chain carries TRBV7-2 and TRBJ2-5; 12 nucleotides align to TRBD2. Germline values: CDR1 SGHTA, CDR2 FQGNSA. The CDR3 consists of 16 residues. V lost 5 bases, J lost 5 bases, and 9 bases stayed unmatched. The CDR3: CASSPRTSGAAETQYF. The DNA for the CDR3 is TGTGCCAGCAGCCCGAGGACTAGCGGGGCCGCTGAGACCCAGTACTTC. The whole variable domain, remainder taken from reference TRBV7-2 and TRBJ2-5, is GAGVSQSPSNKVTEKGKDVELRCDPISGHTALYWYRQSLGQGLEFLIYFQGNSAPDKSGLPSDRFSAERTGGSVSTLTIQRTQQEDSAVYLCASSPRTSGAAETQYFGPGTRLLVL.

This clone was recorded once. The gene calls are TRBV15 and TRBJ1-5, with D uncertain. Per germline, CDR1 LNHNV and CDR2 YYDKDF (reference sequence). V lost 3 bases and J lost 6, with 9 bases in between. The CDR3 length is 13 residues. CDR3 DNA: TGTGCCACCAGCAGCGGGGAACGTCAGCCCCAGCATTTT. It yields the protein CATSSGERQPQHF.

The chain joins TRBV4-2 to TRBJ1-4; no clear D gene. The ends were cut back, 5 bases at V and 2 bases at J, with 9 bases in the middle. Germline V gene lookup returns CDR1 LGHNA and CDR2 YNFKEQ. The CDR3 length is 14 residues. CDR3 sequence: CASSLVDTNEKLFF. In nucleotides, the CDR3 is TGTGCCAGCAGCTTGGTAGATACTAATGAAAAACTGTTTTTT.

This chain connects TRBV18 to TRBJ1-3, with D possibly TRBD1 on 5 matching bases. This CDR3 is built from 16 residues. The ends were cut back, 6 bases at V and 1 base at J, with 16 bases in the middle. Germline V gives CDR1 KGHSH, CDR2 LQKENI. The CDR3 loop reads CASSAATGESGNTIYF. DNA for the CDR3: TGTGCCAGCTCTGCCGCCACGGGGGAATCTGGAAACACCATATATTTT. Using reference TRBV18 and TRBJ1-3 for the parts outside the CDR3, the full variable domain is NAGVMQNPRHLVRRRGQEARLRCSPMKGHSHVYWYRQLPEEGLKFMVYLQKENIIDESGMPKERFSAEFPKEGPSILRIQQVVRGDSAAYFCASSAATGESGNTIYFGEGSWLTVV.

The gene calls are TRBV6-6 and TRBJ2-3; no definite D call. Between the trimmed V and J ends, which lost 2 bases and 6 bases, there was a span of 12 bases. The CDR3 is 14 amino acids. Germline-derived CDR1 and CDR2 are MNHNY and SVGAGI (reference sequence). The DNA for the CDR3 is TGTGCCAGCAGTTACCTCGGTGAGCCTGATACGCAGTATTTT. Protein: CASSYLGEPDTQYF.

V and J are TRBV6-6 and TRBJ2-7; D is ambiguous. The CDR3 totals 13 residues. Trimming took off 2 bases at V and 2 bases at J, with 7 bases between the two ends. Per the germline V gene, CDR1 is MNHNY and CDR2 is SVGAGI (reference sequence). The CDR3 DNA reads TGTGCCAGCAGTTACGACCTTACCTACGAGCAGTACTTC. It encodes CASSYDLTYEQYF.

The rearrangement uses TRBV7-8 and TRBJ2-7; 7 positions match TRBD1. From germline, CDR1 is SGHVS and CDR2 FQNEAQ. The J segment lost 9 bases and the V segment lost 1 base, leaving 6 bases of the junction unmatched. CDR3 length: 13 amino acids. As DNA, the CDR3 is TGTGCCAGCAGCTTAGAAGTGCGGACAGGGCAGTACTTC. Its translation is CASSLEVRTGQYF.

CDR3 residues: CAWTRGSNRGELFF. The CDR3 nucleotides are TGTGCCTGGACAAGAGGGTCAAATCGCGGGGAGCTGTTTTTT. The rearrangement joins TRBV30 to TRBJ2-2; perhaps TRBD2 as D (5 bases). The ends were cut back, 4 bases at V and 7 bases at J, with 16 bases in the middle. Germline V CDR1 and CDR2: GTSNPN, SVGIG (reference sequence). This CDR3 comprises 14 residues.

V and J are TRBV27 and TRBJ2-2; tentative D call: TRBD1 (5 bases). The germline gives CDR1 MNHEY, CDR2 SMNVEV (reference sequence). The CDR3 consists of 14 residues. V lost 8 bases and J lost 1, with 11 bases in between. CDR3 protein: CASGQRKNTGELFF. CDR3 nucleotide sequence: TGTGCCAGCGGACAACGGAAGAACACCGGGGAGCTGTTTTTT.

The chain joins TRBV13 to TRBJ1-1, with D maybe TRBD1 (6 bases). Between the trimmed V and J ends, which lost 5 bases and 8 bases, there was a span of 15 bases. The CDR3 runs to 13 residues. The germline V gene encodes CDR1 PRHDT and CDR2 FYEKMQ (reference sequence). The CDR3 spells CASSRLSGTEAFF. Here the CDR3 DNA reads TGTGCCAGCAGCCGTCTTTCCGGGACAGAAGCTTTCTTT.

The chain joins TRBV9 to TRBJ1-2, with D possibly being TRBD1 (6 bases). V dropped 2 bases and J dropped 8 bases, with 19 bases sitting between them. The CDR3 spans 15 residues. The germline V gene has CDR1 SGDLS and CDR2 YYNGEE. In nucleotides, the CDR3 is TGTGCCAGCAGCGTGGGGGGCCCCGGAAAGGCGGGCTACACCTTC. It specifies CASSVGGPGKAGYTF. The entire variable domain, with the rest obtained from reference TRBV9 and TRBJ1-2, is as follows: DSGVTQTPKHLITATGQRVTLRCSPRSGDLSVYWYQQSLDQGLQFLIQYYNGEERAKGNILERFSAQQFPDLHSELNLSSLELGDSALYFCASSVGGPGKAGYTFGSGTRLTVV.

The chain is built from TRBV29-1 and TRBJ1-4, with 9 bases identical to TRBD1. Germline V gene data show CDR1 as SQVTM and CDR2 as ANQGSEA. With V trimmed by 4 bases and J by 2 bases, 5 bases remained unmatched. The CDR3 length is 15 residues. DNA of the CDR3: TGCAGCGTTGCACAGGGGGCTGATACTAATGAAAAACTGTTTTTT. Its protein product is CSVAQGADTNEKLFF.

CDR3 residues: CASSYSVQAKQYF. The CDR3 DNA sequence: TGTGCCAGCAGTTACTCGGTTCAAGCCAAGCAGTACTTC. The chain carries TRBV6-5 and TRBJ2-7, with D hard to call. The CDR3 loop spans 13 amino acids. Germline loops: CDR1 MNHEY, CDR2 SVGAGI. The V end was cut by 0 bases, the J end by 8 bases, with 11 bases between.

J is TRBJ1-5 and V is TRBV5-8; 8 positions agree with TRBD1. The germline V gene has CDR1 SGHTS and CDR2 YDEGEE. V gave up 4 bases and J gave up 7 bases; unmatched junction bases: 7. This CDR3 comprises 14 residues. CDR3 in amino acids: CASSTGQGGQPQHF. CDR3 bases: TGTGCCAGCAGCACCGGACAGGGTGGCCAGCCCCAGCATTTT.